These 8 T cell receptor beta chains were sequenced from one sample in a study of T cell responses to AZD1222 COVID-19 vaccine. Measured with immunoSEQ multiplex PCR; TCRdb has only the in-frame clones, and not every one. The sample shows 150,000 to 200,000 clones, about 86% of them seen only once. The sample consisted of peripheral blood, taken 28 days after the second AZD1222 dose. These receptors originate from an adult who received the AZD1222 COVID-19 vaccine.

The chain uses TRBV3-1 (or the pseudogene TRBV3-2) and TRBJ1-6; no clear D gene. This CDR3 has 16 residues. Per germline, CDR1 LGHDT and CDR2 YNNKEL (reference sequence). The V gene lost 1 base and the J gene lost 6 bases, with 13 bases spanning the gap. CDR3 protein: CASSQGVVGTNSPLHF. In DNA form, the CDR3 reads TGTGCCAGCAGCCAAGGCGTGGTGGGAACTAATTCACCCCTCCACTTT.

The chain combines TRBV6-2 or TRBV6-3 with TRBJ1-6, with D possibly matching TRBD1 (5 bases). Germline V CDR1 and CDR2: MNHEY, SVGEGT. Trimming took off 3 bases at V and 3 bases at J, with 24 bases between the two ends. This CDR3 region has 20 residues. CDR3 in amino acids: CASSYDHSRDLSFYNSPLHF. DNA of the CDR3: TGTGCCAGCAGTTATGATCACAGCCGGGACCTTAGCTTCTATAATTCACCCCTCCACTTT.

This chain links TRBV19 with TRBJ1-5; D not certain. Germline CDR1 LNHDA, CDR2 SQIVND (reference sequence). The germline V and J ends were trimmed by 6 bases and 5 bases, with 11 bases remaining between them. CDR3 length: 13 amino acids. The CDR3 bases are TGTGCCAGTAGCTGGAGCCTCGATCAGCCCCAGCATTTT. Translated, it gives CASSWSLDQPQHF.

The chain combines TRBV6-5 with TRBJ1-6; maybe TRBD1 (5 bases). This CDR3 is built from 14 residues. V dropped 5 bases and J dropped 4 bases, with 9 bases sitting between them. Germline V lookup: CDR1 MNHEY, CDR2 SVGAGI. For the CDR3, the DNA is TGTGCCAGCAGTCCCGGGGGGTATAATTCACCCCTCCACTTT. Translated, it gives CASSPGGYNSPLHF.

The chain joins TRBV5-1 to TRBJ2-2; D may be TRBD2 (5 bases). The V gene's germline CDR1 is SGHRS and CDR2 YFSETQ. The CDR3 is 13 residues long. Trimming removed 3 bases from V and 6 bases from J, with 9 bases in between. CDR3 nucleotide sequence: TGCGCCAGCAGCTCCCTCGGGGCCGGGGAGCTGTTTTTT. It encodes CASSSLGAGELFF.

The V and J genes are TRBV6-5 and TRBJ2-7; 7 bases agree with TRBD1. Germline V gives CDR1 MNHEY, CDR2 SVGAGI. V trimming: 7 bases; J trimming: 1 base; junction bases outside the gene matches: 7. The CDR3 has 14 residues. This chain's CDR3 is CASTRQGESYEQYF. Written as DNA, the CDR3 is TGTGCCAGCACCAGACAGGGAGAGTCCTACGAGCAGTACTTC.

The chain combines TRBV5-1 with TRBJ1-1; unclear D gene. Per germline, CDR1 SGHRS and CDR2 YFSETQ. The CDR3 is 13 residues long. V was pared by 4 bases and J by 3 bases, with 10 bases between. In DNA, the CDR3 is TGCGCCAGCAGCCCTGGTGAGTACACTGAAGCTTTCTTT. Translating it yields CASSPGEYTEAFF.

This clone was detected a few times. The chain is built from TRBV30 and TRBJ1-2; 9 bases align to TRBD1. CDR3 length: 15 residues. The V segment lost 2 bases and the J segment 4 bases; nucleotides outside the gene matches: 8. The germline CDR1 and CDR2 sequences are GTSNPN and SVGIG (reference sequence). CDR3 protein: CAWSFTGGASYGYTF. The CDR3 bases are TGTGCCTGGAGTTTCACAGGGGGCGCTTCCTATGGCTACACCTTC.